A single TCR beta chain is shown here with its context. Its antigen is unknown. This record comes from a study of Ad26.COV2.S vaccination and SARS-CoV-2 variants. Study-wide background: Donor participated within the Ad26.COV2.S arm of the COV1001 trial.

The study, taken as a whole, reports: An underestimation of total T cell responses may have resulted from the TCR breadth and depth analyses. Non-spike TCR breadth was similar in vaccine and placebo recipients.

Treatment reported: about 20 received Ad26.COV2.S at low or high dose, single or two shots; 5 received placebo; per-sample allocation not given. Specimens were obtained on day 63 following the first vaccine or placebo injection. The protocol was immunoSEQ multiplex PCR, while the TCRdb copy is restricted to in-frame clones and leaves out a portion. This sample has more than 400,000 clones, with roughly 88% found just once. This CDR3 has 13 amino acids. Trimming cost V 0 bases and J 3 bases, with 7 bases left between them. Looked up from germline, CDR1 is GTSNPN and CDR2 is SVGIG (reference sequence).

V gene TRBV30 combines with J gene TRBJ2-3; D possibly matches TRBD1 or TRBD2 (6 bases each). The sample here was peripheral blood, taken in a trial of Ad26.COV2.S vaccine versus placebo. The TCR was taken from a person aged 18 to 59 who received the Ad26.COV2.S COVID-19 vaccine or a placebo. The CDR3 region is CAWSVGGTDTQYF. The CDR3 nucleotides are TGTGCCTGGAGTGTAGGGGGGACAGATACGCAGTATTTT.